A single sample gave rise to the 16 T cell receptor beta chains below, sequenced in a study of T cells in Graves' hyperthyroidism and ophthalmopathy. Researchers amplified the TCR beta CDR3 regions from RNA transcripts. Researchers ran a first-round RT-PCR on the TCR CDR3 using the HTBI primer set. TCRdb passed the multiplex PCR reads through MiXCR, listing each CDR3 protein once. Of hundreds of thousands of distinct CDR3 sequences listed, over 15% were seen once; the top ten hold around 15%. Sequencing was carried out using blood. The source is a woman aged 50 to 60 with Graves' hyperthyroidism that later progressed to Graves' ophthalmopathy.

This clonotype was seen at least ten times. The CDR3 is CAISPKTVGQPQHF. For the CDR3, the DNA is TGTGCCATCAGCCCTAAGACAGTGGGGCAGCCCCAGCATTTT. The rearrangement uses TRBV10-3 and TRBJ1-5, with D perhaps TRBD1 (5 bases). V was clipped by 6 bases and J by 7 bases, with 16 bases between them. The CDR3 sequence is 14 residues long. Germline V gene sequence: CDR1 ENHRY, CDR2 SYGVKD.

At least ten counts were recorded for this clonotype. The chain carries TRBV6-1 and TRBJ1-2; TRBD1 agrees at 7 bases. The CDR3 spans 16 residues. Germline values: CDR1 MNHNS, CDR2 SASEGT. V lost 5 bases, J lost 8 bases, and 17 bases stayed unmatched. DNA for the CDR3: TGTGCCAGCAGTCGCCGACTGGGGGGGCAGGGGGGAGGCTACACCTTC. This encodes CASSRRLGGQGGGYTF.

This clonotype was recorded at least ten times. This chain connects TRBV12-3 or TRBV12-4 to TRBJ1-6; 7 bases match TRBD1. V lost 6 bases and J lost 10; bases outside the gene matches: 9. The CDR3 contains 14 residues. The CDR3 spells CASRRQGLSSPLHF. The CDR3 DNA is TGTGCCAGCAGACGACAGGGTCTGAGCTCACCCCTCCACTTT.

There are a few counts of this clonotype. This chain joins TRBV7-3 and TRBJ2-5; D gene uncertain. The CDR3 is 16 residues long. Trimming removed 2 bases from V and 1 base from J, with 14 bases in between. Germline V CDR1 and CDR2: SGHTA, FQGTGA. CDR3 sequence reads: CASSLYPPAFQETQYF. The CDR3 nucleotides are TGTGCCAGCAGCTTATACCCACCAGCGTTCCAAGAGACCCAGTACTTC.

The rearrangement links TRBV5-6 to TRBJ1-5; D remains ambiguous. This CDR3 has 15 residues. Trimming took 0 bases from V and 0 from J, leaving 7 bases between them. Germline CDR1 SGHDT, CDR2 YYEEEE. CDR3 protein: CASSLGQISNQPQHF. In DNA, the CDR3 is TGTGCCAGCAGCTTGGGGCAGATTAGCAATCAGCCCCAGCATTTT.

This clonotype was observed a handful of times. The genes are TRBV3-1 and TRBJ2-7; 9 bases agree with TRBD1. The germline CDR1 and CDR2 sequences are LGHDT and YNNKEL (reference sequence). The CDR3 runs to 14 residues. Trimming at V came to 4 bases and at J to 5 bases, leaving 6 bases not matched to a gene. CDR3 sequence (DNA): TGTGCCAGCAGCCGGGACAGGGCTGCCCACGAGCAGTACTTC. Translation: CASSRDRAAHEQYF.

This clonotype has at least ten counts. The chain joins TRBV6-5 to TRBJ2-7, with D perhaps matching TRBD2 (6 bases). Germline V CDR1 and CDR2: MNHEY, SVGAGI. Trimming removed 6 bases from V and 6 bases from J, with 12 bases in between. This CDR3 spans 12 amino acids. The CDR3 DNA follows: TGTGCCAGCAGCAACGGGGGTGGCGAGCAGTACTTC. Translation gives CASSNGGGEQYF.

This clonotype has only a few counts. V and J are TRBV2 and TRBJ2-5, with D tentatively TRBD1 (5 bases). V lost 7 bases and J 0 bases, leaving 9 bases between the germline ends. From germline, CDR1 is SNHLY and CDR2 FYNNEI. The CDR3 is 13 residues long. CDR3 protein: CASNRGNQETQYF. The CDR3 bases are TGTGCCAGCAATAGGGGAAACCAAGAGACCCAGTACTTC. The whole variable domain, remainder taken from reference TRBV2 and TRBJ2-5, is EPEVTQTPSHQVTQMGQEVILRCVPISNHLYFYWYRQILGQKVEFLVSFYNNEISEKSEIFDDQFSVERPDGSNFTLKIRSTKLEDSAMYFCASNRGNQETQYFGPGTRLLVL.

This clonotype was recorded at least ten times. The chain recombines TRBV11-3 with TRBJ2-1, with D possibly TRBD2 on 6 matching bases. The CDR3 sequence is 15 residues long. The germline V and J ends were trimmed by 3 bases and 4 bases, with 13 bases remaining between them. The germline V gene encodes CDR1 SGHNT and CDR2 YENEEA. CDR3 bases: TGTGCCAGCAGCTTCGGCGGGGCCCATTACAATGAGCAGTTCTTC. Its protein product is CASSFGGAHYNEQFF.

V usage is TRBV19 and J usage is TRBJ2-4; no reliable D call. V lost 4 bases to trimming and J lost 2 bases, with 15 bases between them. Germline CDR1 and CDR2: LNHDA and SQIVND (reference sequence). CDR3 length equals 16 residues. The CDR3: CASSNDGQMTKNIQYF. CDR3 sequence (DNA): TGTGCCAGTAGTAACGACGGGCAAATGACCAAAAACATTCAGTACTTC.

This clonotype was counted at least ten times. This rearrangement joins TRBV20-1 to TRBJ2-7, with D possibly being TRBD2 (5 bases). Germline V gene lookup returns CDR1 DFQATT and CDR2 SNEGSKA (reference sequence). The length of the CDR3 is 12 residues. Trimming pared 4 bases from V and 4 bases from J, leaving 11 bases between. The CDR3 loop is CSANEGIYEQYF. For the CDR3, the DNA is TGCAGTGCTAATGAGGGAATATACGAGCAGTACTTC.

CDR3 bases: TGTGCCAGCAGCCGGGAAATGGACCAAACCGGGGAGCTGTTTTTT. As protein: CASSREMDQTGELFF. The chain carries TRBV3-1 and TRBJ2-2; D ambiguous. The CDR3 loop spans 15 amino acids. Germline values: CDR1 LGHDT, CDR2 YNNKEL (reference sequence). V was pared by 4 bases and J by 5 bases, with 14 bases between.

This clonotype was observed many times. The chain links TRBV5-1 to TRBJ2-7; 7 bases match TRBD2. CDR1 is SGHRS and CDR2 is YFSETQ in the germline V gene. The CDR3 sequence is 15 residues long. V lost 2 bases and J lost 5; bases outside the gene matches: 10. The CDR3: CASSLIWRGRDEQYF. The CDR3 DNA reads TGCGCCAGCAGCTTAATATGGCGGGGGAGGGACGAGCAGTACTTC.

The table lists this clonotype with a few counts. The chain carries TRBV6-1 and TRBJ1-5; D is undetermined. Trimming cost V 3 bases and J 5 bases, with 5 bases left between them. Germline V gene sequence: CDR1 MNHNS, CDR2 SASEGT. The CDR3 length is 12 residues. The CDR3 loop reads CASSDTYQPQHF. The DNA of the CDR3 is TGTGCCAGCAGTGATACTTATCAGCCCCAGCATTTT.

This clonotype was seen a handful of times. This sequence joins TRBV12-3 or TRBV12-4 and TRBJ1-2, with D unresolved. V was trimmed by 7 bases and J by 0 bases, leaving 3 bases between them. This CDR3 has 11 residues. As DNA, the CDR3 is TGTGCCAGCAAGGCTAACTATGGCTACACCTTC. Translating gives CASKANYGYTF.

The chain uses TRBV2 and TRBJ1-6; 9 bases fit TRBD1. V lost 6 bases to trimming and J lost 9 bases; unmatched junction nucleotides: 6. Germline-derived CDR1 and CDR2 are SNHLY and FYNNEI. There are 14 residues in the CDR3. The CDR3 loop reads CASRLDRGSSPLHF. In DNA, the CDR3 is TGTGCCAGCAGGTTAGACAGGGGGTCTTCACCCCTCCACTTT.